This is a list of T cell receptor beta chains from one sample in a study of a mutant IDH1 vaccine in newly diagnosed glioma. TCRdb keeps only in-frame clones here, not all; method: immunoSEQ multiplex PCR. The sample lists tens of thousands of clones; around 82% were seen once. These receptors are not linked to any known antigen. The sample here was PBMCs, taken from a glioma patient whose treatment included an IDH1 peptide vaccine. Receptors originate from a man aged 18-30 years with glioma. CDR3s include the opening cysteine and the closing phenylalanine or tryptophan. The D gene is left open where the match is weak.

v_call	j_call	d_call	cdr3_aa
TRBV6-5	TRBJ2-5	-	CASSPDRYQETQYF
TRBV7-9	TRBJ1-1	-	CASSLRSGDTMNTEAFF
TRBV19	TRBJ1-1	-	CASSIVGVEWGEAFF
TRBV4-3	TRBJ2-3	-	CASSHLDRPEDTQYF
TRBV27	TRBJ1-3	-	CASSLSGASGNTIYF
TRBV5-1	TRBJ2-6	-	CASSLALGSGANVLTF
TRBV4-2	TRBJ1-5	TRBD1	CASSQAVQGAGNQPQHF
TRBV6-5	TRBJ1-1	-	CASSYGLSVVAFF
TRBV6-6	TRBJ1-2	TRBD1	CASSYPDRAHGYTF
TRBV6-6	TRBJ2-1	-	CASSYRNSYNEQFF
TRBV5-1	TRBJ2-1	-	CASSIRTDYNEQFF
TRBV6-1	TRBJ1-5	TRBD1	CASRGLQGANQPQHF
TRBV30	TRBJ1-1	-	CAWKGTVNTEAFF
TRBV7-9	TRBJ1-2	TRBD1	CASSPALTTGRNYGYTF
TRBV15	TRBJ2-5	TRBD1	CATSSGQGETQYF
TRBV18	TRBJ2-7	TRBD2	CASSPTTSGRNEQYF
TRBV2	TRBJ2-5	-	CASKRNGQSETQYF
TRBV19	TRBJ1-1	-	CASSPGSYSGNTEAFF
TRBV15	TRBJ1-6	TRBD1	CATSSSGTGVNSPLHF